Each of the 6 T cell receptor beta chains below was sequenced from the same sample in a study of blood T cell repertoires in COVID-19. TCRdb's copy holds only in-frame clones and misses some; the assay was immunoSEQ multiplex PCR. This sample has 250,000 to 350,000 clones, with about 90% found just once. Sequenced: peripheral blood. The origin of the receptors is a man aged 18 to 30 who had recovered from COVID-19.

The chain is built from TRBV6-6 and TRBJ2-1; 10 nucleotides agree with TRBD2. V lost 7 bases to trimming and J lost 9 bases; unmatched junction nucleotides: 12. This CDR3 has 15 amino acids. The germline V gene encodes CDR1 MNHNY and CDR2 SVGAGI (reference sequence). The CDR3 region is CASTNEREGWGEQFF. The CDR3 bases are TGTGCCAGCACCAACGAGCGGGAGGGCTGGGGTGAGCAGTTCTTC.

The table lists this clone with a count of one. This chain uses TRBV24-1 with TRBJ2-1; 7 positions agree with TRBD1. The CDR3 spans 13 residues. The V and J ends lost 3 bases and 8 bases, in that order; junction bases with no gene match: 3. CDR1 KGHDR and CDR2 SFDVKD come from the germline V gene. CDR3 protein: CATSDPGGDEQFF. The CDR3 nucleotides are TGTGCCACCAGTGATCCAGGGGGTGATGAGCAGTTCTTC.

The J gene is TRBJ1-4, the V gene TRBV29-1; D gene uncertain. The CDR3 spans 12 residues. CDR1 and CDR2 from the germline V gene are SQVTM and ANQGSEA. Between the trimmed V and J ends, which lost 5 bases and 5 bases, there was a span of 9 bases. CDR3: CSVRSSNEKLFF. CDR3 DNA: TGCAGCGTTCGGAGCTCCAATGAAAAACTGTTTTTT.

The chain is built from TRBV11-2 and TRBJ2-7; D is possibly TRBD2 (6 bases). The CDR3 covers 18 residues. In germline, CDR1 is SGHAT, CDR2 FQNNGV. V was cut by 5 bases and J by 3 bases, with 26 bases left in between. The CDR3 here is CASSLLLGAGPGRYEQYF. The CDR3 DNA reads as TGTGCCAGCAGCCTACTACTGGGCGCGGGGCCTGGGCGCTACGAGCAGTACTTC. The full variable domain, with the rest looked up from reference TRBV11-2 and TRBJ2-7, is EAGVAQSPRYKIIEKRQSVAFWCNPISGHATLYWYQQILGQGPKLLIQFQNNGVVDDSQLPKDRFSAERLKGVDSTLKIQPAKLEDSAVYLCASSLLLGAGPGRYEQYFGPGTRLTVT.

The chain couples TRBV7-3 to TRBJ1-6; D is undetermined. V dropped 8 bases and J dropped 9 bases, with 14 bases sitting between them. CDR3 length: 13 amino acids. The germline V gene encodes CDR1 SGHTA and CDR2 FQGTGA. The DNA for the CDR3 is TGTGCCAGCCAAACGTTCGAGGGTTCACCCCTCCACTTT. This sequence encodes CASQTFEGSPLHF.

The V call is TRBV4-1, the J call TRBJ2-2; TRBD1 matches at 8 bases. CDR3 length equals 16 residues. V dropped 1 base and J dropped 4; count of bases not matched to a gene: 5. Germline V gene lookup returns CDR1 MGHRA and CDR2 YSYEKL. CDR3 residues: CASSQGQGAGTGELFF. The CDR3, as DNA: TGCGCCAGCAGCCAAGGGCAGGGGGCCGGCACCGGGGAGCTGTTTTTT.